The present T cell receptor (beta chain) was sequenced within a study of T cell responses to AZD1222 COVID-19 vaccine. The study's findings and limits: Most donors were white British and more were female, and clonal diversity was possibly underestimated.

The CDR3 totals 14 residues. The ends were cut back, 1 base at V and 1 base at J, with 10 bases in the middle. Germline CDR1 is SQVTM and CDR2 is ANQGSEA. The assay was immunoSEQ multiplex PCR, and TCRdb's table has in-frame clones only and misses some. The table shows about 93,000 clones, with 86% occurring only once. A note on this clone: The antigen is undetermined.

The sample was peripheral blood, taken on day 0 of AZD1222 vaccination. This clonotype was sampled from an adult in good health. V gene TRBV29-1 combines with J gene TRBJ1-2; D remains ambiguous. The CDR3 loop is CSVEAGWDNYGYTF. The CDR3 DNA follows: TGCAGCGTTGAAGCGGGGTGGGATAACTATGGCTACACCTTC. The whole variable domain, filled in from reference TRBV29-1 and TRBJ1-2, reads SAVISQKPSRDICQRGTSLTIQCQVDSQVTMMFWYRQQPGQSLTLIATANQGSEATYESGFVIDKFPISRPNLTFSTLTVSNMSPEDSSIYLCSVEAGWDNYGYTFGSGTRLTVV.